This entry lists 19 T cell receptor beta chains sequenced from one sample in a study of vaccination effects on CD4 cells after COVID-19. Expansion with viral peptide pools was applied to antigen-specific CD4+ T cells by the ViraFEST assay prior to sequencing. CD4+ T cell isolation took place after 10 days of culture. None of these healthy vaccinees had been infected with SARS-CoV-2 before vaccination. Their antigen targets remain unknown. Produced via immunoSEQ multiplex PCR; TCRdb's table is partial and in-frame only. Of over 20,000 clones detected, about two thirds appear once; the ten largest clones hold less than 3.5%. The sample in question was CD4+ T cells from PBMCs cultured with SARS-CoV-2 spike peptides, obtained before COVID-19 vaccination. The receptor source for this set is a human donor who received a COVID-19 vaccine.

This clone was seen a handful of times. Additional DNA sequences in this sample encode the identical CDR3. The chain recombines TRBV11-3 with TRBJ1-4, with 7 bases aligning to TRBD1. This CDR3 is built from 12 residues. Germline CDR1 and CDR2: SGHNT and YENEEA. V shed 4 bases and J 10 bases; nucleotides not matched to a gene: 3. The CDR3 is CASSSQGGKLFF. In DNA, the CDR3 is TGTGCCAGCAGCTCCCAGGGGGGAAAACTGTTTTTT.

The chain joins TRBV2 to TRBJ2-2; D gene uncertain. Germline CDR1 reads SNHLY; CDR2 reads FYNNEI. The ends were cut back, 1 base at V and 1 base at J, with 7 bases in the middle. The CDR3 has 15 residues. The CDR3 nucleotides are TGTGCCAGCAGTGAAGGGTTCAAGAACACCGGGGAGCTGTTTTTT. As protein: CASSEGFKNTGELFF. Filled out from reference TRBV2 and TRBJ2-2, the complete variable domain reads EPEVTQTPSHQVTQMGQEVILRCVPISNHLYFYWYRQILGQKVEFLVSFYNNEISEKSEIFDDQFSVERPDGSNFTLKIRSTKLEDSAMYFCASSEGFKNTGELFFGEGSRLTVL.

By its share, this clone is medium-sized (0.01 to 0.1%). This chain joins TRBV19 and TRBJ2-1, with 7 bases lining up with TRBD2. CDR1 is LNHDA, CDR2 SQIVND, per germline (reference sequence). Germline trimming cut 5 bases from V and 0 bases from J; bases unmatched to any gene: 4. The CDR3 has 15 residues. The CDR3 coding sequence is TGTGCCAGTAGTGAACTAGCGAACTCCTACAATGAGCAGTTCTTC. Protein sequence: CASSELANSYNEQFF.

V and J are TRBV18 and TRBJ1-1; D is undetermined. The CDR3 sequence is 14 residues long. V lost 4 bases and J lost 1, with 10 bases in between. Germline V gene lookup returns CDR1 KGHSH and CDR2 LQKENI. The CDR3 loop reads CASSLRAENTEAFF. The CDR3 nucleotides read TGTGCCAGCTCACTTAGGGCAGAGAACACTGAAGCTTTCTTT. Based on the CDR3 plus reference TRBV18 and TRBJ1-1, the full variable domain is NAGVMQNPRHLVRRRGQEARLRCSPMKGHSHVYWYRQLPEEGLKFMVYLQKENIIDESGMPKERFSAEFPKEGPSILRIQQVVRGDSAAYFCASSLRAENTEAFFGQGTRLTVV.

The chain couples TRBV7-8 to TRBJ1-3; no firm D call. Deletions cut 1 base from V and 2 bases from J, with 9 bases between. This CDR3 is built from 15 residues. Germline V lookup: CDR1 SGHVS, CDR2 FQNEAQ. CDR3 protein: CASSLERPPGNTIYF. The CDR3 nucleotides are TGTGCCAGCAGCTTAGAACGTCCGCCTGGAAACACCATATATTTT.

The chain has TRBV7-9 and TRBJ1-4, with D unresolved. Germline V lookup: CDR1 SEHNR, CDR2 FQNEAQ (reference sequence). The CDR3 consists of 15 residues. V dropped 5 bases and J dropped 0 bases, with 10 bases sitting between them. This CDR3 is CASSPVLATNEKLFF. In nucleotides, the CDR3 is TGTGCCAGCAGCCCAGTTCTAGCAACTAATGAAAAACTGTTTTTT. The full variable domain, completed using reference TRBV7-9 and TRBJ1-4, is DTGVSQNPRHKITKRGQNVTFRCDPISEHNRLYWYRQTLGQGPEFLTYFQNEAQLEKSRLLSDRFSAERPKGSFSTLEIQRTEQGDSAMYLCASSPVLATNEKLFFGSGTQLSVL.

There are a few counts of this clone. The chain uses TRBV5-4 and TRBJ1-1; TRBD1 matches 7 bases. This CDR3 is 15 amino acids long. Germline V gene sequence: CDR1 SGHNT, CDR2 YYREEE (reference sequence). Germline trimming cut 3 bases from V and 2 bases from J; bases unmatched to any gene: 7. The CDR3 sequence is CASSSPGQANTEAFF. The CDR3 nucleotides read TGTGCCAGCAGCTCCCCAGGACAGGCAAACACTGAAGCTTTCTTT.

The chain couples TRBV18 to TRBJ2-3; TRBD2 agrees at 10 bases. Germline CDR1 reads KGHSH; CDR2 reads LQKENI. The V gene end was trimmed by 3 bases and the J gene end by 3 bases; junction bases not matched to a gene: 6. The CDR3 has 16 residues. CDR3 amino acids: CASSPLKTSGTDTQYF. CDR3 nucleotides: TGTGCCAGCTCACCCCTAAAGACTAGCGGGACAGATACGCAGTATTTT.

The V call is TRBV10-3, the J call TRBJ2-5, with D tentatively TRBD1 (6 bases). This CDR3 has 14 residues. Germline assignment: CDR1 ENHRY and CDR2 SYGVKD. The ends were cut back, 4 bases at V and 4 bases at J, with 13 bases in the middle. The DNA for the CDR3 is TGTGCCATCAGTGGAGCCCAGGGGAGAGAGACCCAGTACTTC. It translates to CAISGAQGRETQYF.

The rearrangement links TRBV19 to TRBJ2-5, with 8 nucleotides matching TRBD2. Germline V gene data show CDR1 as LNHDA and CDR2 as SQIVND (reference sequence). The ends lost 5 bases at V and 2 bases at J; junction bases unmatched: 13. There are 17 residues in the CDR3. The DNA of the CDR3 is TGTGCCAGTAGTCAAAACGGGGGGGCGGTAGGACAAGAGACCCAGTACTTC. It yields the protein CASSQNGGAVGQETQYF.

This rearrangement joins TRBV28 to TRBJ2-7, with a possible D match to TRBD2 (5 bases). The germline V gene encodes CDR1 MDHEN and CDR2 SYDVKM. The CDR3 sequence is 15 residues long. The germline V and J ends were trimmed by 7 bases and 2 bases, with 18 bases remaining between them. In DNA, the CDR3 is TGTGCCAGCATCTCAGAAGGCGGGCTGACCTACGAGCAGTACTTC. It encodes CASISEGGLTYEQYF.

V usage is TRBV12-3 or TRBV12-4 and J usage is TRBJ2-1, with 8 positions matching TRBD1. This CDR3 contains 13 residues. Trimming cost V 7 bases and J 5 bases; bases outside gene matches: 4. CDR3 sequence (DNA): TGTGCCAGCACCTCGACAGGGGACAATGAGCAGTTCTTC. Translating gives CASTSTGDNEQFF.

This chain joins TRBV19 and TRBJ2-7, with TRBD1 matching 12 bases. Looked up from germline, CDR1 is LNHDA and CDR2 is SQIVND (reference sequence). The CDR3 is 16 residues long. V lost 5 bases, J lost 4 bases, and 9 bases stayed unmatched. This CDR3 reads CASSPLGTGGWYEQYF. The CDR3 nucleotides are TGTGCCAGTAGTCCCCTAGGGACAGGGGGCTGGTACGAGCAGTACTTC.

The CDR3 loop is CAWSTGNYGYTF. The DNA of the CDR3 is TGTGCCTGGTCGACAGGGAACTATGGCTACACCTTC. The chain joins TRBV30 to TRBJ1-2; 7 bases match TRBD1. CDR1 and CDR2 (germline): GTSNPN, SVGIG (reference sequence). The CDR3 length is 12 residues. With 5 bases clipped from V and 2 bases from J, the junction kept 2 bases outside the gene matches. The full variable domain, with the rest looked up from reference TRBV30 and TRBJ1-2, is SQTIHQWPATLVQPVGSPLSLECTVEGTSNPNLYWYRQAAGRGLQLLFYSVGIGQISSEVPQNLSASRPQDRQFILSSKKLLLSDSGFYLCAWSTGNYGYTFGSGTRLTVV.

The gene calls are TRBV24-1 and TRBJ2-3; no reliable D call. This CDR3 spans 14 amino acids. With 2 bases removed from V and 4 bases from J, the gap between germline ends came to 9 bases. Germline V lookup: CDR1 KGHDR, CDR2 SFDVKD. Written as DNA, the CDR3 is TGTGCCACCAGTGATTCGAATTTAGCAGATACGCAGTATTTT. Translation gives CATSDSNLADTQYF.

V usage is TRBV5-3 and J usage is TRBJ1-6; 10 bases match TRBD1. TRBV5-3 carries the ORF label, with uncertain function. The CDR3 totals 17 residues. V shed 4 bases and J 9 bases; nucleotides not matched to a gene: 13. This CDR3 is CARSRPRQGAKGSPLHF. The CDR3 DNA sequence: TGTGCCAGAAGCCGCCCCCGACAGGGGGCGAAGGGTTCACCCCTCCACTTT.

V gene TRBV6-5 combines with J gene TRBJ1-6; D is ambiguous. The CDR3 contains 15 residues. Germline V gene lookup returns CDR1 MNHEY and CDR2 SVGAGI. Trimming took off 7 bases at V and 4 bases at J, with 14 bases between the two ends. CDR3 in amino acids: CASNPSAGYNSPLHF. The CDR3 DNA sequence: TGTGCCAGCAATCCGTCCGCCGGGTATAATTCACCCCTCCACTTT.

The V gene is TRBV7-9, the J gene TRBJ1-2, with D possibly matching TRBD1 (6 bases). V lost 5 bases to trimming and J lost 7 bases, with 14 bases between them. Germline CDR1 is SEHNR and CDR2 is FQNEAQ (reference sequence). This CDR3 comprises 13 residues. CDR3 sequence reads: CASSPSGDTGYTF. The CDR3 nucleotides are TGTGCCAGCAGCCCGTCAGGGGATACTGGCTACACCTTC.

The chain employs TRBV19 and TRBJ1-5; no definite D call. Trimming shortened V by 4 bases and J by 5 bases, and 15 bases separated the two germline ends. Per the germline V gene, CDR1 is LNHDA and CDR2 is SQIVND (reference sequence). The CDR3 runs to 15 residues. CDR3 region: CASSTSGGYDQPQHF. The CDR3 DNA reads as TGTGCCAGTAGTACTTCGGGAGGGTACGATCAGCCCCAGCATTTT.